This TCR beta chain is from a study of post-analysis software for immune sequencing data. Study overall: Disease courses included relapsing-remitting, secondary progressive and progressive-relapsing multiple sclerosis.

Libraries were made from TCR beta cDNA, and they carried unique molecular identifiers. The source material, about 0.9 to 10 million T cells, gave rise to about 520,000 cDNA molecules. One entry per CDR3 protein results from TCRdb running MiXCR on the PCR reads. The sample records more than 450,000 distinct CDR3 sequences, around 40% being singletons. V shed 4 bases and J 4 bases; nucleotides not matched to a gene: 7. Germline-derived CDR1 and CDR2 are SGHTA and FQGTGA. The CDR3 is made up of 17 amino acids. The study's findings and limits: There were a handful of TRBV segments more frequent in patients than controls, and TRBV5-6, TRBV5-1 and TRBV20-1 were among them. Normalized Chao1 diversity was significantly reduced in patients versus controls.

With respect to this clonotype: Its target is unknown.

The V call is TRBV7-3, the J call TRBJ2-3; TRBD2 agrees at 14 bases. Material: blood. The receptor comes from a girl aged 5-17 years with multiple sclerosis. CDR3 sequence: CASSSIGTSGGPDTQYF. For the CDR3, the DNA is TGTGCCAGCAGCTCCATCGGGACTAGCGGGGGCCCAGATACGCAGTATTTT.